The clone carrying this T cell receptor beta chain was seen just once. Its antigen is as yet unknown. The conserved final phenylalanine or tryptophan is absent from the CDR3, which likely points to a read error. Sample-barcoded 5' priming and a J-beta primer mix drove a second PCR of about 6 to 12 cycles. MiXCR, run by TCRdb on the 5' RACE reads, gives a single entry per CDR3 protein. The table records about a million distinct CDR3 sequences, about 53% of them present only once. The data belong to a study of blood T cells in healthy people across ages. Study-level points and caveats: Higher diversity, along with more naive CD4+ cells, distinguished long-lived donors from aged donors. Unknown donor CMV status possibly confounded expanded clonotype changes. As age increased, TCR beta diversity per million T cells fell in a roughly linear fashion.

This CDR3 comprises 17 residues. The V gene lost 0 bases and the J gene lost 0 bases, with 13 bases spanning the gap. Germline assignment: CDR1 LGHDT and CDR2 YNNKEL (reference sequence). The TCR sequence derives from an older woman in good health. The chain combines TRBV3-1 with TRBJ2-3, with D possibly matching TRBD1 (6 bases). Source material: blood. In DNA form, the CDR3 reads TGTGCCAGCAGCCAAGATCTAACAGGGAGAAGCACAGATACGCAGTATTCT. It yields the protein CASSQDLTGRSTDTQYS.